This entry features one T cell receptor beta chain sequence. Antigen: not known. The unsorted samples had about 95 million PBMCs used for genomic DNA. V was trimmed by 5 bases and J by 5 bases, leaving 16 bases between them. The CDR3 is made up of 14 amino acids. Germline CDR1 reads LNHNV; CDR2 reads YYDKDF (reference sequence). These data are taken from a study of shared clonotypes between healthy human individuals. Study observations and caveats: Clonotype sharing among the donors was expected to vary with sequencing depth.

The data were produced by immunoSEQ multiplex PCR, yet TCRdb's version contains in-frame clones alone and is incomplete. The sample records about 470,000 clones, 70% to 80% being singletons. This TCR derives from a middle-aged woman in good health. Some clones in this sample may be carry-over from other donors' samples. This sequence joins TRBV15 and TRBJ2-7; D is undetermined. Source material: PBMCs. As DNA, the CDR3 is TGTGCCACCAGCTCCCGGTCCGGGTCCAACGAGCAGTACTTC. It specifies CATSSRSGSNEQYF.